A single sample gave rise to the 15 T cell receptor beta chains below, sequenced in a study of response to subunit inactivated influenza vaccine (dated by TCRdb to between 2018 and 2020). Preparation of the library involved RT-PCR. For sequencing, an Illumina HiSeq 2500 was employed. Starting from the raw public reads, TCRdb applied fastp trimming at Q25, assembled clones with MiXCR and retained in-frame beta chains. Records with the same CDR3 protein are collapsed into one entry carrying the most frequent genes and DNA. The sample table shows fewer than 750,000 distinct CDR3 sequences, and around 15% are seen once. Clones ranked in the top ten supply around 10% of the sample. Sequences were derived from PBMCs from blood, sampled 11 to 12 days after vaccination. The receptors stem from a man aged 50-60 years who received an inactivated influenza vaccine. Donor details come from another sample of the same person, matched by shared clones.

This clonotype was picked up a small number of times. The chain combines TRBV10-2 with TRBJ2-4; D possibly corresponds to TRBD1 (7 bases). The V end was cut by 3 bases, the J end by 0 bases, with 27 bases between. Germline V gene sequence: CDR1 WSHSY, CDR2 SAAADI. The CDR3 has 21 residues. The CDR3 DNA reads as TGCGCCAGCAGTGATTCCTTACCGGGACAGCGGGTACTCTTAGCCAAAAACATTCAGTACTTC. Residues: CASSDSLPGQRVLLAKNIQYF.

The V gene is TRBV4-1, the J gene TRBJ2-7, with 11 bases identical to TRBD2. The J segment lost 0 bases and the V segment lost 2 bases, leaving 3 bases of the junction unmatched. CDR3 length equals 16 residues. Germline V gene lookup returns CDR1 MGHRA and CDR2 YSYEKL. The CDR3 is CASSQSTSGISYEQYF. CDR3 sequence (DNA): TGCGCCAGCAGCCAATCGACTAGCGGGATCTCCTACGAGCAGTACTTC.

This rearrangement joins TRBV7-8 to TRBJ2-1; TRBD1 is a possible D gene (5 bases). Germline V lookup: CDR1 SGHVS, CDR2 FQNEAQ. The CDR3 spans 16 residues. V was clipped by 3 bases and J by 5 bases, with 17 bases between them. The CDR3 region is CASSLFRGAPDNEQFF. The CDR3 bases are TGTGCCAGCAGCTTGTTTAGGGGCGCGCCCGACAATGAGCAGTTCTTC. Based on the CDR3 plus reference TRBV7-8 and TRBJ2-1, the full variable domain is GAGVSQSPRYKVAKRGQDVALRCDPISGHVSLFWYQQALGQGPEFLTYFQNEAQLDKSGLPSDRFFAERPEGSVSTLKIQRTQQEDSAVYLCASSLFRGAPDNEQFFGPGTRLTVL.

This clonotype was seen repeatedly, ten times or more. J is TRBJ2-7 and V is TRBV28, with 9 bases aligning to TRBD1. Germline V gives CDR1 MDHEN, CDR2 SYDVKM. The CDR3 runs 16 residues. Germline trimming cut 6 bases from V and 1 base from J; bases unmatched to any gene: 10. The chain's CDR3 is CASSLHLTGGSYEQYF. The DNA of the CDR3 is TGTGCCAGCAGCCTACACCTGACAGGGGGTTCCTACGAGCAGTACTTC.

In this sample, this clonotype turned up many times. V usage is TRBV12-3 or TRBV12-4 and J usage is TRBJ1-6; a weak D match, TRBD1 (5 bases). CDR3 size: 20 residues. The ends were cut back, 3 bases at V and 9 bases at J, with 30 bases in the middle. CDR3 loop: CASSLRAGLGMRSASSPLHF. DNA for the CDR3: TGTGCCAGCAGTTTGAGGGCAGGGTTAGGGATGAGATCCGCCTCTTCACCCCTCCACTTT.

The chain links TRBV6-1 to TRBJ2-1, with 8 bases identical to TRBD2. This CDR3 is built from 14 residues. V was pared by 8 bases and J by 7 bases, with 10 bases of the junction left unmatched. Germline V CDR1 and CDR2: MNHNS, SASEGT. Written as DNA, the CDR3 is TGTGCCAGCCGTGGGCTAGCGGGCGTAAATGAGCAGTTCTTC. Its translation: CASRGLAGVNEQFF.

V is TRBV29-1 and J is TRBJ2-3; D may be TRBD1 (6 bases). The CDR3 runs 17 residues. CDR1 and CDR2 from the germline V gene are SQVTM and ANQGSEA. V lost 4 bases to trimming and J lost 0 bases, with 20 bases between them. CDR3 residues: CSVGAGQKGLSTDTQYF. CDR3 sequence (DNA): TGCAGCGTTGGCGCAGGACAGAAAGGCTTAAGCACAGATACGCAGTATTTT.

The CDR3 coding sequence is TGTGCCAGCAGCCGGCTAATGGACTCCTACAATGAGCAGTTCTTC. Its translation: CASSRLMDSYNEQFF. V is TRBV7-9 and J is TRBJ2-1; D ambiguous. Germline V gene sequence: CDR1 SEHNR, CDR2 FQNEAQ (reference sequence). Trimming removed 5 bases from V and 0 bases from J, with 11 bases in between. The CDR3 loop spans 15 amino acids.

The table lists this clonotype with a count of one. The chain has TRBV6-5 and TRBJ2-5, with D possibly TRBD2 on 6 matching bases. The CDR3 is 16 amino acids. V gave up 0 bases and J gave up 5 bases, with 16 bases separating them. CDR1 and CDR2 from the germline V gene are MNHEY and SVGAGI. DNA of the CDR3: TGTGCCAGCAGTTACTCGTCCGGGAGAGCGATGGAGACCCAGTACTTC. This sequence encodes CASSYSSGRAMETQYF.

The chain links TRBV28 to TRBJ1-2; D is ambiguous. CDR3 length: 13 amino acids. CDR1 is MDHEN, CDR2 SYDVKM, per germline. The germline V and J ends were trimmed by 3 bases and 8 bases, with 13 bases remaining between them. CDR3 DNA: TGTGCCAGCAGTTTGTATTCTTCTTGGGGCTACACCTTC. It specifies CASSLYSSWGYTF.

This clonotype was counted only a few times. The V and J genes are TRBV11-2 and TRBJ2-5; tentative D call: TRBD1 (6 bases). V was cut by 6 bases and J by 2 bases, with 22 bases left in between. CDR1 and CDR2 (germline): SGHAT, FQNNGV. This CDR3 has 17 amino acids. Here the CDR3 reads CASSLTWDMTGQETQYF. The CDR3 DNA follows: TGTGCCAGCAGTCTAACATGGGACATGACGGGGCAAGAGACCCAGTACTTC.

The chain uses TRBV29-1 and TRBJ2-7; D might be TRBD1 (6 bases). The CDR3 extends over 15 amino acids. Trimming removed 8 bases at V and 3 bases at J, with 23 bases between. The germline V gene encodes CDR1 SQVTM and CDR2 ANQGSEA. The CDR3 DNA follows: TGCAGCTCCTTTGGCGACCGGGGACAATGCTACGAGCAGTACTTC. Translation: CSSFGDRGQCYEQYF.

CDR3 nucleotide sequence: TGTGCCAGCAGTGACGGGGACAGGAACGAGCAGTACTTC. Translating gives CASSDGDRNEQYF. The V and J genes are TRBV6-1 and TRBJ2-7, with 8 positions matching TRBD1. The CDR3 has 13 residues. Germline CDR1 MNHNS, CDR2 SASEGT. V shed 3 bases and J 5 bases; nucleotides not matched to a gene: 3.

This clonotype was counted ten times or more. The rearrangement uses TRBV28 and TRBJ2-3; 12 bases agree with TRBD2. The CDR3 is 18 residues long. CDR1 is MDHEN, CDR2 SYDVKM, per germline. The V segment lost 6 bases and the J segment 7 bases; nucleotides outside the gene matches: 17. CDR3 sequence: CASSLPPSLAGGRNTQYF. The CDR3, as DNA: TGTGCCAGCAGCCTACCCCCCTCACTAGCGGGGGGACGAAATACGCAGTATTTT.

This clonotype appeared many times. Here the CDR3 reads CASSRGGETQYF. DNA of the CDR3: TGTGCCAGCAGTAGAGGGGGAGAGACCCAGTACTTC. The V and J genes are TRBV12-3 or TRBV12-4 and TRBJ2-5, with D possibly matching TRBD1 (6 bases). CDR3 length equals 12 residues. Trimming shortened V by 5 bases and J by 4 bases, and 8 bases separated the two germline ends.